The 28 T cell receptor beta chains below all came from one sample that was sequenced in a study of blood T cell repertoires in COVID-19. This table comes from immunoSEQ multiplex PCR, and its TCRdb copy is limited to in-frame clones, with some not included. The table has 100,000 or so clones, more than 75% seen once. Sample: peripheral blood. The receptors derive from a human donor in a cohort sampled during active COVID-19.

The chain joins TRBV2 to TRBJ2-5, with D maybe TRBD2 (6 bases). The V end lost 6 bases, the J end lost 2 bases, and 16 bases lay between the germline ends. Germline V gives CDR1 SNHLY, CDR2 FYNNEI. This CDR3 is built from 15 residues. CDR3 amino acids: CASRNSIAEQETQYF. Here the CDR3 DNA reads TGTGCCAGCAGGAACTCTATAGCGGAACAAGAGACCCAGTACTTC.

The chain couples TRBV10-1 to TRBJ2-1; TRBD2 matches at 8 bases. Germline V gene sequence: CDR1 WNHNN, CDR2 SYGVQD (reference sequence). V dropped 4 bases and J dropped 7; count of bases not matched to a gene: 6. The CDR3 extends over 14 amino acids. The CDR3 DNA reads TGCGCCAGCAGTGTAACTAGCGGCCCGAATGAGCAGTTCTTC. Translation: CASSVTSGPNEQFF.

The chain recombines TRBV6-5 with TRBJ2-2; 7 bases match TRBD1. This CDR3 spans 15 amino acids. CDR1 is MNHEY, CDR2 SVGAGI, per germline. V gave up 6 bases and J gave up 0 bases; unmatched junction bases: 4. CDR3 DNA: TGTGCCAGCAGGTCAGGGGGTGCGAACACCGGGGAGCTGTTTTTT. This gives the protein CASRSGGANTGELFF.

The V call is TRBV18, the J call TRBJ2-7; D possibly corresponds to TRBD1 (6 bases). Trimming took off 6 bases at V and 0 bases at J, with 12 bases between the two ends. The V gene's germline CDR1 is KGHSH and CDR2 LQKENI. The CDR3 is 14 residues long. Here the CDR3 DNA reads TGTGCCAGCTCCCACCGGGACACCTCCTACGAGCAGTACTTC. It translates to CASSHRDTSYEQYF.

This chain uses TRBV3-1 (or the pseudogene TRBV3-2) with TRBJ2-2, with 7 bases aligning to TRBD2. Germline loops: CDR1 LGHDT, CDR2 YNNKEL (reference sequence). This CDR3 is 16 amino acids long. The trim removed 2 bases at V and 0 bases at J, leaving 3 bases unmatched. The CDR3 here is CASSQLGGANTGELFF. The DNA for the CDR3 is TGTGCCAGCAGCCAATTGGGGGGGGCGAACACCGGGGAGCTGTTTTTT.

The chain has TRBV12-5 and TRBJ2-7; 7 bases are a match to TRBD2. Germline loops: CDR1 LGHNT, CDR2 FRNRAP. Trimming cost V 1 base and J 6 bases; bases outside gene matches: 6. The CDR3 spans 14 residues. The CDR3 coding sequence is TGTGCTAGTGGTTTGGCGGGAGGCGGGGGCGAGCAGTACTTC. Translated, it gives CASGLAGGGGEQYF.

CDR3 sequence (DNA): TGTGCCAGCAGCCGTATTGGGAAAGGGGAGGGCGATACGCAGTATTTT. This translates into CASSRIGKGEGDTQYF. The chain has TRBV7-6 and TRBJ2-3; 7 bases align to TRBD2. The CDR3 runs 16 residues. The V gene's germline CDR1 is SGHVS and CDR2 FNYEAQ. Germline trimming cut 5 bases from V and 6 bases from J; bases unmatched to any gene: 14.

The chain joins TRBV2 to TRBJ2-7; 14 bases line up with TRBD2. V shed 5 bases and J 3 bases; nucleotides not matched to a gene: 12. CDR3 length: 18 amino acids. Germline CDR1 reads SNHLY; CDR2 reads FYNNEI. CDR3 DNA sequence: TGTGCCAGCAGTAGACCGACTAGCGGGGGGGGGTCGTACTACGAGCAGTACTTC. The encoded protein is CASSRPTSGGGSYYEQYF.

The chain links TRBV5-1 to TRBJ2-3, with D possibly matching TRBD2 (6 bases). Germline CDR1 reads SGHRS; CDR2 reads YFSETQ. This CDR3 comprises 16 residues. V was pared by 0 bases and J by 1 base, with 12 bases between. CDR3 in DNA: TGCGCCAGCAGCTTGGGGATAACTAGCCGCACAGATACGCAGTATTTT. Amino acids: CASSLGITSRTDTQYF.

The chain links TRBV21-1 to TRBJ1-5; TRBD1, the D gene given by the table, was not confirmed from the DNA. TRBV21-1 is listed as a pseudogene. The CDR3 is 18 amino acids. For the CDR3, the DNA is TGTGCCGGCCGCCTCGGGACAGGGGGCGTAAATAGCAATCAGCCCCAGCATTTT. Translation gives CAGRLGTGGVNSNQPQHF.

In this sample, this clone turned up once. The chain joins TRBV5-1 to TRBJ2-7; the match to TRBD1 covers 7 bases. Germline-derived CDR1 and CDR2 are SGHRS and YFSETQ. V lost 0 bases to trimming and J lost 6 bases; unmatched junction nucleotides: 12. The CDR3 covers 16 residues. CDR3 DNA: TGCGCCAGCAGCTTGGATGGTTGGGCAGGGGGACGCGAGCAGTACTTC. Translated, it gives CASSLDGWAGGREQYF. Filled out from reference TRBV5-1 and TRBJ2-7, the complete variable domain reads KAGVTQTPRYLIKTRGQQVTLSCSPISGHRSVSWYQQTPGQGLQFLFEYFSETQRNKGNFPGRFSGRQFSNSRSEMNVSTLELGDSALYLCASSLDGWAGGREQYFGPGTRLTVT.

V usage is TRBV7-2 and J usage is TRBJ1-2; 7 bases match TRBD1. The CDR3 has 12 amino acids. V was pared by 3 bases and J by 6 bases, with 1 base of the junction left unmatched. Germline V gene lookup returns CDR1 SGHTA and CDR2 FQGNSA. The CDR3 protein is CASSFTGDGYTF. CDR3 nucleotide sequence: TGTGCCAGCAGCTTCACAGGGGATGGCTACACCTTC. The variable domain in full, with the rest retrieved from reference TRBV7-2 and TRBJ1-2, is GAGVSQSPSNKVTEKGKDVELRCDPISGHTALYWYRQSLGQGLEFLIYFQGNSAPDKSGLPSDRFSAERTGGSVSTLTIQRTQQEDSAVYLCASSFTGDGYTFGSGTRLTVV.

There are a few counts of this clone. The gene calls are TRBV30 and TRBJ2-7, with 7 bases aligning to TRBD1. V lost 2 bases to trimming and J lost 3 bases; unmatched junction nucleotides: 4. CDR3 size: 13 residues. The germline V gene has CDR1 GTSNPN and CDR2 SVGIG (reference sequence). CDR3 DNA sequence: TGTGCCTGGAGTACAGGGGTTGTCTACGAGCAGTACTTC. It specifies CAWSTGVVYEQYF.

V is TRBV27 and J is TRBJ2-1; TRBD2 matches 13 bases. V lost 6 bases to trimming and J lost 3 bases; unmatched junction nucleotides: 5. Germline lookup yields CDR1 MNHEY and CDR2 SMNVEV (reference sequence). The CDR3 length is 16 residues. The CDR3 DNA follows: TGTGCCAGCAGCCAACTAGCGGGGGGGATCTACAATGAGCAGTTCTTC. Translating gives CASSQLAGGIYNEQFF.

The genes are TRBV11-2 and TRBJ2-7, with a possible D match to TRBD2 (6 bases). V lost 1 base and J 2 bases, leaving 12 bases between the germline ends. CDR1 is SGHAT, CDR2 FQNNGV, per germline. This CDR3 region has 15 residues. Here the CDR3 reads CASSLVVSGAYEQYF. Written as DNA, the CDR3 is TGTGCCAGCAGCTTAGTGGTTAGCGGTGCCTACGAGCAGTACTTC.

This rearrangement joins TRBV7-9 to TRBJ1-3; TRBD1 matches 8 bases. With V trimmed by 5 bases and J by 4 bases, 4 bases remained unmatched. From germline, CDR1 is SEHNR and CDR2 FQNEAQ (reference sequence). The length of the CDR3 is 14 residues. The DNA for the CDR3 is TGTGCCAGCAGCCCAAGGACAGGGGGAAACACCATATATTTT. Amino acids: CASSPRTGGNTIYF.

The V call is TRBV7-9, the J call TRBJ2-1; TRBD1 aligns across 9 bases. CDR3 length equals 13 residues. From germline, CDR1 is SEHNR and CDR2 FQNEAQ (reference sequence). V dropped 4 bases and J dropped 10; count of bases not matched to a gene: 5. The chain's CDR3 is CASSWGQGMEQFF. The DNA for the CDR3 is TGTGCCAGCAGCTGGGGACAGGGTATGGAGCAGTTCTTC. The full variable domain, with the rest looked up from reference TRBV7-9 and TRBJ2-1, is DTGVSQNPRHKITKRGQNVTFRCDPISEHNRLYWYRQTLGQGPEFLTYFQNEAQLEKSRLLSDRFSAERPKGSFSTLEIQRTEQGDSAMYLCASSWGQGMEQFFGPGTRLTVL.

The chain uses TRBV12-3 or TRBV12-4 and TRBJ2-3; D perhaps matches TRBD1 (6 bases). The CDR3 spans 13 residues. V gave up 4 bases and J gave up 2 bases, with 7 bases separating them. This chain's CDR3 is CASSWDNTDTQYF. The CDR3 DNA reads TGTGCCAGCAGTTGGGACAACACAGATACGCAGTATTTT.

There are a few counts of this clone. The CDR3 protein is CASSLDRALTEAFF. The CDR3 bases are TGTGCCAGCAGTTTGGACAGGGCGCTCACTGAAGCTTTCTTT. This chain connects TRBV7-9 to TRBJ1-1; 8 bases line up with TRBD1. CDR1 is SEHNR and CDR2 is FQNEAQ in the germline V gene (reference sequence). There are 14 residues in the CDR3. The V segment lost 6 bases and the J segment 4 bases; nucleotides outside the gene matches: 7.

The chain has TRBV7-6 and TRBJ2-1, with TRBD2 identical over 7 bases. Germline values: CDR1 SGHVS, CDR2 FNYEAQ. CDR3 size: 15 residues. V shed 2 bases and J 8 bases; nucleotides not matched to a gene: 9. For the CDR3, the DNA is TGTGCCAGCAGCTTAAGCGGGAATATAGTGGATGAGCAGTTCTTC. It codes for CASSLSGNIVDEQFF.

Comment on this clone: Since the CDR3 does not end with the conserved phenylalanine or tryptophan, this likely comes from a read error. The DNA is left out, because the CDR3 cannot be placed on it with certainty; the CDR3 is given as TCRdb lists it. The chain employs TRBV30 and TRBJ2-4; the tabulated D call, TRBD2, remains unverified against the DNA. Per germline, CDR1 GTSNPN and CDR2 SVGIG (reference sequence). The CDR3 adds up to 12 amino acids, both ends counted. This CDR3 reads CAWSDNLAGVLY.

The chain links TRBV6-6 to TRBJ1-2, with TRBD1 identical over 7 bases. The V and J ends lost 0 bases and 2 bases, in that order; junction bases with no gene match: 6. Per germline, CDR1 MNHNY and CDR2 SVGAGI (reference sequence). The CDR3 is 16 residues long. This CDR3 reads CASSYSRDSVNYGYTF. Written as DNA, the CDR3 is TGTGCCAGCAGTTACTCCCGGGACAGCGTCAACTATGGCTACACCTTC.

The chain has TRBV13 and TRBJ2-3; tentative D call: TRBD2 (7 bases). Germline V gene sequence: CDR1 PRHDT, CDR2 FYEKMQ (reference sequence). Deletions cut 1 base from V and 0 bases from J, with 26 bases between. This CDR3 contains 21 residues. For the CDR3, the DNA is TGTGCCAGCAGCTTAGTCCCGGGGGGCAACAATCCAGAACCTAGCACAGATACGCAGTATTTT. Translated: CASSLVPGGNNPEPSTDTQYF.

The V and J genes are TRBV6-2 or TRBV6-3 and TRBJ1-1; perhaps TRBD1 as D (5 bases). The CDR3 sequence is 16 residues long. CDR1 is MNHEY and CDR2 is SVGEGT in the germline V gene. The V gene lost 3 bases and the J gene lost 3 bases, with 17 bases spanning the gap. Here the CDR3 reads CASSYPRLTVHTEAFF. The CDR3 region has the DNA TGTGCCAGCAGTTATCCCCGCCTGACAGTACACACTGAAGCTTTCTTT.

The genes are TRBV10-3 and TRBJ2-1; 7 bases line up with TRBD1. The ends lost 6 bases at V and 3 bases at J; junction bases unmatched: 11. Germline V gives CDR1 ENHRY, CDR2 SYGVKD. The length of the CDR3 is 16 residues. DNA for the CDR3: TGTGCCATCAGAAAAGTGGGGGACAGATTCTACAATGAGCAGTTCTTC. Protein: CAIRKVGDRFYNEQFF.

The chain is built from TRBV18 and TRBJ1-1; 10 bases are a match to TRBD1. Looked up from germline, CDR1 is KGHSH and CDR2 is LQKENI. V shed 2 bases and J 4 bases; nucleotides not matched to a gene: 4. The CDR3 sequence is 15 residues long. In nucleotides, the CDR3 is TGTGCCAGCTCACCAGGGACAGGGGTGGGCACTGAAGCTTTCTTT. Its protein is CASSPGTGVGTEAFF.

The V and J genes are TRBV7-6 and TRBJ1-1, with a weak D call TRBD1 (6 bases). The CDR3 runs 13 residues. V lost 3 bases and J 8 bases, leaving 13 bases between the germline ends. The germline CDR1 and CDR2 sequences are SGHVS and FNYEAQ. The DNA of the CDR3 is TGTGCCAGCAGCTTGAGTGGGGGCTCAGAAGCTTTCTTT. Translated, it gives CASSLSGGSEAFF.

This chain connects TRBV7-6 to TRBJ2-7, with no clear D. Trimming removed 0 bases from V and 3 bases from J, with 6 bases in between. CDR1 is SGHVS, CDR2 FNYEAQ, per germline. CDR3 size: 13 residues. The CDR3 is CASSLAQFYEQYF. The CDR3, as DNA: TGTGCCAGCAGCTTAGCACAGTTCTACGAGCAGTACTTC.